The clone carrying this T cell receptor (beta chain) was seen ten or more times. What was amplified from RNA transcripts were TCR beta CDR3 regions. The study used the HTBI primer set for a first-round RT-PCR of the TCR CDR3. TCRdb itself ran the multiplex PCR reads through MiXCR, one entry per CDR3 protein. The sample lists about 350,000 distinct CDR3 sequences; 14% were seen once. The data were taken from a study of T cells in Graves' hyperthyroidism and ophthalmopathy. V was clipped by 3 bases and J by 1 base, with 9 bases between them. The CDR3 is 14 residues long. Germline V CDR1 and CDR2: LNHDA, SQIVND (reference sequence).

This clonotype was obtained from a woman between 25 and 40 years old with Graves' hyperthyroidism. The material sequenced was blood. The V gene is TRBV19, the J gene TRBJ1-1; D is ambiguous. As DNA, the CDR3 is TGTGCCAGTAGTATCCGGGGAGGGAACACTGAAGCTTTCTTT. This gives the protein CASSIRGGNTEAFF.